This TCR beta chain was sequenced during a study of blood T cell repertoires in COVID-19. Overall study context: Acute and convalescent COVID-19 specimens originated in the United States, Italy and Spain. In each case, the material was cDNA or gDNA derived from T cells, B-cell-depleted T cells, or PBMCs.

Per germline, CDR1 SGHVS and CDR2 FQNEAQ. V lost 5 bases and J 4 bases, leaving 11 bases between the germline ends. The CDR3 length is 13 residues. This clone has only one observation. As originally analysed: By means of reference gene primer amplification, nucleated cell counts were estimated. The data were produced by immunoSEQ multiplex PCR, yet TCRdb's version contains in-frame clones alone and is incomplete. Clone size and the V and J calls come from that table; the DNA yielded D and trimming. This repertoire shows roughly 190,000 clones, around 87% found once; its top ten account for about 7%. The V gene is TRBV7-8, the J gene TRBJ1-2, with D unclear. The receptor was isolated from an elderly woman in a cohort sampled during active or convalescent COVID-19. Sequencing was done on a sample of peripheral blood. Here the CDR3 DNA reads TGTGCCAGCAGCCCCTTCACGGGCTATGGCTACACCTTC. Its translation is CASSPFTGYGYTF.